This T cell receptor beta chain is from a study of blood T cell repertoires in COVID-19. Background on the study: PBMCs, B-cell-depleted T cells, or T cells provided the cDNA or gDNA that made up the material.

Residents of about two dozen US areas, aged roughly 18 to 89 years, made up the participants. Grouping used clinical history reported by participants in a survey and questionnaire. As originally analysed: Amplification with reference gene primers provided the estimates of nucleated cell counts. Clones were read by immunoSEQ multiplex PCR, and TCRdb kept only the in-frame ones, dropping some. D and trimming come from the DNA, and the V and J calls and clone size come from that table. Seen here are roughly 200,000 clones, approximately 86% observed once, and the top ten hold 3.5% to 4%. Sequenced: PBMCs or T cells enriched from blood (not recorded which). The TCR originated in a woman aged 40-49 years with acute COVID-19.

The CDR3 DNA sequence: TGCGCCAGCAGCCCCCGAGGGGTGTGGAGACTAGCGCTCGGGGAGCTGTTTTTT. The encoded protein is CASSPRGVWRLALGELFF. This rearrangement joins TRBV5-1 to TRBJ2-2; 8 bases are a match to TRBD2. This CDR3 is 18 amino acids long. Per the germline V gene, CDR1 is SGHRS and CDR2 is YFSETQ. Trimming took 4 bases from V and 7 from J; bases not matched to a gene: 18.